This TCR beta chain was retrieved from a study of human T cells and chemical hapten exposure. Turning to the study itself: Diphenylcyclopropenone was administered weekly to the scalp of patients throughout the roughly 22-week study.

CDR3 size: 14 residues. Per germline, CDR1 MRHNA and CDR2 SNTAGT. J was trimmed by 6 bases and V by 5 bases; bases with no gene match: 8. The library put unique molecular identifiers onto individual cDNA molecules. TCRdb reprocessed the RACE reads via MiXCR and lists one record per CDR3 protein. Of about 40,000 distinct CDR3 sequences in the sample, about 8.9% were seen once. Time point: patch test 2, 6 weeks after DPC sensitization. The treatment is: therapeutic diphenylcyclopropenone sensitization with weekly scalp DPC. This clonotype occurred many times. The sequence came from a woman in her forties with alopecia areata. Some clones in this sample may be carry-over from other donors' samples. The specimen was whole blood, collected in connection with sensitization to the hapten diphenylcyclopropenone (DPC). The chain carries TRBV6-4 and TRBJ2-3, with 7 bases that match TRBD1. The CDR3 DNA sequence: TGTGCCAGCAGTCCCAAGGGGGCATCGGATACGCAGTATTTT. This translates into CASSPKGASDTQYF.